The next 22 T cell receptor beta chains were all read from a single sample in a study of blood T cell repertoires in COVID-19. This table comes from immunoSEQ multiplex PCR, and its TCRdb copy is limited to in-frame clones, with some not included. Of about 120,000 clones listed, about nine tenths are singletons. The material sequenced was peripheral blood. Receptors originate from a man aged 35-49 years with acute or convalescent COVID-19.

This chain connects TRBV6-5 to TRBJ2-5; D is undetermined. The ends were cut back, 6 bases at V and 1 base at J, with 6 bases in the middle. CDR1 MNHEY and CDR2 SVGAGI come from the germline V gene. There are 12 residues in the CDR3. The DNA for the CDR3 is TGTGCCAGCAGCCCGAGCCAAGAGACCCAGTACTTC. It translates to CASSPSQETQYF.

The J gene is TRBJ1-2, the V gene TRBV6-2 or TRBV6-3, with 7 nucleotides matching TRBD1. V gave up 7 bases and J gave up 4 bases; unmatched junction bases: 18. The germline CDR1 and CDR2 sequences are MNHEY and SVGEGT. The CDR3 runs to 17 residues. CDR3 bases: TGTGCCAGCACCCCTCGAACCCCCGGGACAGCAACCTATGGCTACACCTTC. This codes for CASTPRTPGTATYGYTF.

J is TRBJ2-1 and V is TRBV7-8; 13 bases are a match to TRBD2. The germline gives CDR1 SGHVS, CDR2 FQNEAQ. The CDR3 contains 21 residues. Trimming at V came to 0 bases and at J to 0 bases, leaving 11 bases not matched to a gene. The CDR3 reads CASSLAIPGLAGFSSYNEQFF. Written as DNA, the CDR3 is TGTGCCAGCAGCTTAGCAATACCGGGACTAGCGGGGTTTAGCTCCTACAATGAGCAGTTCTTC.

CDR3 sequence (DNA): TGTGCCAGCCGTCTAGACAGCAATCAGCCCCAGCATTTT. The encoded protein is CASRLDSNQPQHF. The chain employs TRBV6-5 and TRBJ1-5; D unclear. Trimming removed 8 bases at V and 1 base at J, with 9 bases between. Looked up from germline, CDR1 is MNHEY and CDR2 is SVGAGI. The CDR3 runs 13 residues.

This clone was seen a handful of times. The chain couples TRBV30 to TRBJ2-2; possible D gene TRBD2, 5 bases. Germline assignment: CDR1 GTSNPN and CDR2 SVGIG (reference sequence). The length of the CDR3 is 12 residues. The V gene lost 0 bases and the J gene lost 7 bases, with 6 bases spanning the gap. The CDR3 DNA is TGTGCCTGGAGTGTAGGAGGCGGGGAGCTGTTTTTT. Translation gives CAWSVGGGELFF.

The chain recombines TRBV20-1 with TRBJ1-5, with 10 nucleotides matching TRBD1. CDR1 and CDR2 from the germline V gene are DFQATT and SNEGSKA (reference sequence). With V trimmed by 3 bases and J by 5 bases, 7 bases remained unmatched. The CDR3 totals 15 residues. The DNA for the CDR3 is TGCAGTGCTAGTCGACAGGGGGCACGGGATCAGCCCCAGCATTTT. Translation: CSASRQGARDQPQHF.

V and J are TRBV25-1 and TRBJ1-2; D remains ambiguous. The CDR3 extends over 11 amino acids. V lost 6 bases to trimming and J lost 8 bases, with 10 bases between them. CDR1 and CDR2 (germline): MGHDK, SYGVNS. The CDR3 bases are TGTGCCAGCAGGTCCCACGGGGGCTACACCTTC. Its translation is CASRSHGGYTF.

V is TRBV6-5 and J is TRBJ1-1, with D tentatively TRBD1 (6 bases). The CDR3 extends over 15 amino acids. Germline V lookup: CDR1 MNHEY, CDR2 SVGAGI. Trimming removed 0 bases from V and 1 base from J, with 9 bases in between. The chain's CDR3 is CASSYSRTANTEAFF. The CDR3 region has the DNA TGTGCCAGCAGTTACTCTAGGACAGCGAACACTGAAGCTTTCTTT.

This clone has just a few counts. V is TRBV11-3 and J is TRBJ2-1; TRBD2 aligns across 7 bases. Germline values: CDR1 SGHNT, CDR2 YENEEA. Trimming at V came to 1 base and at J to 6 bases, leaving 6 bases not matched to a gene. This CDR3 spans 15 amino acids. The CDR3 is CASSLAAGDFNEQFF. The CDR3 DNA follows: TGTGCCAGCAGCTTAGCGGCGGGAGATTTCAATGAGCAGTTCTTC.

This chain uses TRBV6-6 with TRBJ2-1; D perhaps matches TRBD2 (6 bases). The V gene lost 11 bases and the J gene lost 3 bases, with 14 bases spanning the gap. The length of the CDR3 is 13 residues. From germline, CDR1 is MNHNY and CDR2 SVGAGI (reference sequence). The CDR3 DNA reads TGTGCCTGCCAAGGCGGGATCTACAATGAGCAGTTCTTC. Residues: CACQGGIYNEQFF.

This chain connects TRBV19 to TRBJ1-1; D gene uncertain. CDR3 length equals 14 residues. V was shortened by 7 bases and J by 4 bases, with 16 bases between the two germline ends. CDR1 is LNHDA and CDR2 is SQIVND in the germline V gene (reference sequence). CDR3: CASIAGNRITEAFF. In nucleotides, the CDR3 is TGTGCCAGTATAGCGGGGAACCGGATCACTGAAGCTTTCTTT.

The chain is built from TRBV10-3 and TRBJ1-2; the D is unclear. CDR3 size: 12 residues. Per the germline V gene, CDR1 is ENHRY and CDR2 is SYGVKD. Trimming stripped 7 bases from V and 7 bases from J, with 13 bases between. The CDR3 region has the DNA TGTGCCATCATCGGTACAGCCGGTGGCTACACCTTC. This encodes CAIIGTAGGYTF.

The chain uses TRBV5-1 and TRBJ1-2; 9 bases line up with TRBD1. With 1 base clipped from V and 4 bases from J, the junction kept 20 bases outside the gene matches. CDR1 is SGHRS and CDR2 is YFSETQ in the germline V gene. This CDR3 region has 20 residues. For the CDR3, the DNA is TGCGCCAGCAGCTTGCCCCCCACGGGACAGGGAGACGCTCGGGGCTATGGCTACACCTTC. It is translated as CASSLPPTGQGDARGYGYTF. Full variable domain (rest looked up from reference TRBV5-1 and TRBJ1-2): KAGVTQTPRYLIKTRGQQVTLSCSPISGHRSVSWYQQTPGQGLQFLFEYFSETQRNKGNFPGRFSGRQFSNSRSEMNVSTLELGDSALYLCASSLPPTGQGDARGYGYTFGSGTRLTVV.

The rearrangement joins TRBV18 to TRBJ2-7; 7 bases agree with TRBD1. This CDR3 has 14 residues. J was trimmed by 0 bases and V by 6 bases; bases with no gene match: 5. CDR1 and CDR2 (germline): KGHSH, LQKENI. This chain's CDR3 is CASSLTGSSYEQYF. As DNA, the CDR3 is TGTGCCAGCTCGCTGACAGGGTCCTCCTACGAGCAGTACTTC.

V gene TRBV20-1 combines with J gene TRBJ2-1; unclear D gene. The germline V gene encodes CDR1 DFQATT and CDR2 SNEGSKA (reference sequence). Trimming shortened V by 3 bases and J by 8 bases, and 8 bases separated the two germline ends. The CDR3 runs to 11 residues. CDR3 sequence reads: CSASREDEQFF. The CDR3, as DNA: TGCAGTGCTAGCCGTGAGGATGAGCAGTTCTTC.

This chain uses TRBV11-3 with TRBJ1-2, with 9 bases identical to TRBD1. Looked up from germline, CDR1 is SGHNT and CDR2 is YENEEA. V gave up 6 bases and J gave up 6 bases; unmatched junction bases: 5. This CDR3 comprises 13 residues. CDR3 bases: TGTGCCAGCAGTCAAGGGGACAGGGATGGCTACACCTTC. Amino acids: CASSQGDRDGYTF.

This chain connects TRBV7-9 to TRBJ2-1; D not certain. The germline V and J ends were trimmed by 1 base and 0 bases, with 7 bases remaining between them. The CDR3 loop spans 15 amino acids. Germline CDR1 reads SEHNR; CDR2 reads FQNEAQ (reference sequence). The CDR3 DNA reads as TGTGCCAGCAGCTTAGGGTATAGCTCCTACAATGAGCAGTTCTTC. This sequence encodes CASSLGYSSYNEQFF.

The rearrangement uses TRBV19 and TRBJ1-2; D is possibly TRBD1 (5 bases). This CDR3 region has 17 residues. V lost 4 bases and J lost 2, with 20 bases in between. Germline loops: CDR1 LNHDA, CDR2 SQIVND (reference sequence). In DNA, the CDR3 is TGTGCCAGTAGTAGCCTCTCCTCGGGACTGACGAACTATGGCTACACCTTC. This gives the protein CASSSLSSGLTNYGYTF.

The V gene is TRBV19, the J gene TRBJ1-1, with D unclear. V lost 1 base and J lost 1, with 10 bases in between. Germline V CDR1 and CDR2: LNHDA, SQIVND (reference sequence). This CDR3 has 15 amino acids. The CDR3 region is CASSIGQDQNTEAFF. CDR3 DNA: TGTGCCAGTAGTATAGGCCAGGATCAGAACACTGAAGCTTTCTTT.

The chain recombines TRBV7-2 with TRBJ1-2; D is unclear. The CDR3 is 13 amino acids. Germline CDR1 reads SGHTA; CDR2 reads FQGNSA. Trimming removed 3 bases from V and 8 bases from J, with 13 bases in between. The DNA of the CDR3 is TGTGCCAGCAGCTTCACAAGGGCGGGAGGCTACACCTTC. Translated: CASSFTRAGGYTF.

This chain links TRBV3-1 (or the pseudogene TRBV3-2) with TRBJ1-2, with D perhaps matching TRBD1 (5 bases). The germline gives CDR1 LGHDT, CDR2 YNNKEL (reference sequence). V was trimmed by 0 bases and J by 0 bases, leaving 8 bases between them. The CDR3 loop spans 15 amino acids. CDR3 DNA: TGTGCCAGCAGCCAAGATGGGGGGGCTAACTATGGCTACACCTTC. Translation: CASSQDGGANYGYTF.

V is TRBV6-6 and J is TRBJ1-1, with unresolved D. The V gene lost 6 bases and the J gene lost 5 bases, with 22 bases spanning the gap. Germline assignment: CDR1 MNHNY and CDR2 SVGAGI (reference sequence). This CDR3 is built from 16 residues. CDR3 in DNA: TGTGCCAGCAGAAGGAGTCGCCGGCCCTCGGATACTGAAGCTTTCTTT. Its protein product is CASRRSRRPSDTEAFF.